This TCR beta chain emerged from a study of shared clonotypes between healthy human individuals. The table came from immunoSEQ multiplex PCR; TCRdb's copy has only in-frame clones and leaves some out. The sample lists more than 2,000,000 clones; approximately 90% were seen once. The sample holds one count of this clone. Its matching antigen is unknown. Study-wide results and limits: Sorted-subset sequencing, rarefaction showed, was incomplete despite large depth. Sampling included only blood; tissue repertoires likely differ. Naive subsets generally had larger estimated richness than memory subsets.

The CDR3 has 13 amino acids. CDR1 MNHEY and CDR2 SMNVEV come from the germline V gene (reference sequence). The V and J ends lost 11 bases and 6 bases respectively, with 20 bases between them. This chain links TRBV27 with TRBJ2-7; a weak D match, TRBD2 (6 bases). Source material: naive CD4+ T cells sorted from blood. Subset: CD45RA+ positively selected. The receptor's source is a man younger than 30 in good health. CDR3 DNA: TGTGCCTCAGGGCCCGGGAGAGGGTTCGAGCAGTACTTC. It specifies CASGPGRGFEQYF.